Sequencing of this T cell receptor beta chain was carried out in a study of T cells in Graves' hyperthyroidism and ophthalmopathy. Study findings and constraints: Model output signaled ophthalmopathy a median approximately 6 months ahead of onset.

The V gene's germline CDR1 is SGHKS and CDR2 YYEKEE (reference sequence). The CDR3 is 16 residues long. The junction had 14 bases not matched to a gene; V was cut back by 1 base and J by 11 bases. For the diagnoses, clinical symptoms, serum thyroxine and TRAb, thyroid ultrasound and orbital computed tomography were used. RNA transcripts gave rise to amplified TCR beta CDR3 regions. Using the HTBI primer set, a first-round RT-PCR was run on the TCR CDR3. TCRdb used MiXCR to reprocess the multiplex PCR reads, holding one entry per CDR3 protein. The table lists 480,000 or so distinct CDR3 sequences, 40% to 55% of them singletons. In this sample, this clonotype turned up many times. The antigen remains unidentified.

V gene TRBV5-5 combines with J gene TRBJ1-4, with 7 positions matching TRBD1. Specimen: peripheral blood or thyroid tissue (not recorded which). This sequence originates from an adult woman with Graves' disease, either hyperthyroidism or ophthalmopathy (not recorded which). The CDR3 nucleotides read TGTGCCAGCAGCTTGAGCGGACAGGCTGAAATGGGGAAACTGTTTTTT. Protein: CASSLSGQAEMGKLFF.